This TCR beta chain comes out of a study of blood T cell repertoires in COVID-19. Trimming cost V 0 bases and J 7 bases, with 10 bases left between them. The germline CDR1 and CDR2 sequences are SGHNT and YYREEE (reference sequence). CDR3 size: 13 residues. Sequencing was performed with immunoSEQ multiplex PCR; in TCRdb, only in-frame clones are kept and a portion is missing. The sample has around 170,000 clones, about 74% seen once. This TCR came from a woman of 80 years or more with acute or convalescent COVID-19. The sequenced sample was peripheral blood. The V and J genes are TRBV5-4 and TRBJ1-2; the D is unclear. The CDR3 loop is CASSLDRITGYTF. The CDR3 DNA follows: TGTGCCAGCAGCTTGGACAGAATCACTGGCTACACCTTC.